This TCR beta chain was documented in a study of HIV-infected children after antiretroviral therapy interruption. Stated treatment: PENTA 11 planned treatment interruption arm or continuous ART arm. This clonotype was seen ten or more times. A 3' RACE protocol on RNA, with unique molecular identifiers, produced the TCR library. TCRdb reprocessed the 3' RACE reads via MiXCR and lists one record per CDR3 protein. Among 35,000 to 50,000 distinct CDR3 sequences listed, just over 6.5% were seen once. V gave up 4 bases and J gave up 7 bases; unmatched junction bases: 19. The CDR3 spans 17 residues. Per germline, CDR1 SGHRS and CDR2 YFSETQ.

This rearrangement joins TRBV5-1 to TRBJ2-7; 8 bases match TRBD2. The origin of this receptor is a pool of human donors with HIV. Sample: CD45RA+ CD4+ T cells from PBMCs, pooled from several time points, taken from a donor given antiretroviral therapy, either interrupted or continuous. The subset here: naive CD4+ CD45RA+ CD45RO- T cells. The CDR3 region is CASSPGGVTNPYEEQYF. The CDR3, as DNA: TGCGCCAGCAGCCCGGGAGGGGTGACCAACCCCTACGAAGAGCAGTACTTC. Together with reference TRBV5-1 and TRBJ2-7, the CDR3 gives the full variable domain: KAGVTQTPRYLIKTRGQQVTLSCSPISGHRSVSWYQQTPGQGLQFLFEYFSETQRNKGNFPGRFSGRQFSNSRSEMNVSTLELGDSALYLCASSPGGVTNPYEEQYFGPGTRLTVT.